Shown below are 24 T cell receptor beta chains from a single sample sequenced in a study of CD8 T cells in Susac syndrome. The RNA, about 0.45 to 1 ug, was put through reverse transcription using random hexamers. TCRdb analysed the immunoSEQ multiplex PCR reads with MiXCR anew, one entry per CDR3 protein. The sample carries some 200,000 distinct CDR3 sequences, approximately 95% recorded once. Sequencing was carried out using CD8+ T cells from PBMCs. These receptors originate from a human donor with Susac syndrome.

V and J are TRBV29-1 and TRBJ1-1; D call uncertain. V lost 0 bases and J 5 bases, leaving 16 bases between the germline ends. The germline CDR1 and CDR2 sequences are SQVTM and ANQGSEA. The CDR3 is 15 residues long. CDR3 residues: CSVEEPTRPSTEAFF. CDR3 nucleotide sequence: TGCAGCGTTGAAGAACCGACTCGTCCAAGTACTGAAGCTTTCTTT.

This chain links TRBV9 with TRBJ2-2; D might be TRBD2 (5 bases). CDR1 SGDLS and CDR2 YYNGEE come from the germline V gene. Between the trimmed V and J ends, which lost 0 bases and 6 bases, there was a span of 12 bases. The CDR3 sequence is 15 residues long. The CDR3 region has the DNA TGTGCCAGCAGCGTAGGTGGAGGTTACGCCGGGGAGCTGTTTTTT. Translated, it gives CASSVGGGYAGELFF.

The rearrangement links TRBV20-1 to TRBJ2-3; D remains unclear. CDR3 length equals 14 residues. Germline CDR1 reads DFQATT; CDR2 reads SNEGSKA (reference sequence). Trimming shortened V by 5 bases and J by 0 bases, and 12 bases separated the two germline ends. The CDR3 DNA sequence: TGCAGTGCTGACTGGACCTCTAGCACAGATACGCAGTATTTT. Its translation is CSADWTSSTDTQYF.

This clonotype is a singleton in its sample. This rearrangement joins TRBV4-1 to TRBJ1-1, with D perhaps matching TRBD1 (5 bases). V was clipped by 0 bases and J by 8 bases, with 7 bases between them. Looked up from germline, CDR1 is MGHRA and CDR2 is YSYEKL. The CDR3 totals 12 residues. Here the CDR3 reads CASSQDYREAFF. In DNA, the CDR3 is TGCGCCAGCAGCCAAGATTACAGGGAAGCTTTCTTT.

V gene TRBV5-6 combines with J gene TRBJ1-1; weak D call: TRBD1 (5 bases). CDR1 and CDR2 from the germline V gene are SGHDT and YYEEEE. The CDR3 is 13 residues long. With 4 bases removed from V and 5 bases from J, the gap between germline ends came to 12 bases. The CDR3 spells CASSLWGATEAFF. Here the CDR3 DNA reads TGTGCCAGCAGCCTATGGGGCGCGACTGAAGCTTTCTTT.

The CDR3 region is CASSLTRQGPEHGYTF. CDR3 coding DNA: TGTGCCAGCAGCCTCACGAGGCAGGGACCAGAACATGGCTACACCTTC. The chain employs TRBV4-2 and TRBJ1-2; D possibly corresponds to TRBD1 (5 bases). Germline V gene sequence: CDR1 LGHNA, CDR2 YNFKEQ. The CDR3 covers 16 residues. The ends were cut back, 4 bases at V and 6 bases at J, with 21 bases in the middle.

This sequence joins TRBV15 and TRBJ2-3; D gene ambiguous. Germline V gives CDR1 LNHNV, CDR2 YYDKDF (reference sequence). Deletions cut 6 bases from V and 1 base from J, with 17 bases between. The CDR3 is 16 amino acids. The CDR3 nucleotides are TGTGCCACCAGGACCCACGGCTGGACGGGCACAGATACGCAGTATTTT. Its translation is CATRTHGWTGTDTQYF.

V usage is TRBV5-1 and J usage is TRBJ2-7; 8 positions match TRBD1. V lost 4 bases and J lost 4; bases outside the gene matches: 10. CDR3 length equals 15 residues. Per the germline V gene, CDR1 is SGHRS and CDR2 is YFSETQ. CDR3 residues: CASSVNSGGAYEQYF. The CDR3 region has the DNA TGCGCCAGCAGCGTAAACTCAGGGGGCGCGTACGAGCAGTACTTC.

The CDR3 DNA reads TGTGCCACCAGCACCGACCGAGACAGTCAGTCGCAGTACTTC. Translating gives CATSTDRDSQSQYF. The J gene is TRBJ2-7, the V gene TRBV15; a possible D gene is TRBD1 (5 bases). Trimming cost V 4 bases and J 9 bases, with 19 bases left between them. The CDR3 length is 14 residues. The germline V gene encodes CDR1 LNHNV and CDR2 YYDKDF (reference sequence).

The chain uses TRBV7-9 and TRBJ2-7; 7 bases line up with TRBD1. The length of the CDR3 is 16 residues. Per germline, CDR1 SEHNR and CDR2 FQNEAQ (reference sequence). V lost 0 bases, J lost 2 bases, and 7 bases stayed unmatched. CDR3 DNA: TGTGCCAGCAGCTTAGCTTTAACAGGGGCAACCTACGAGCAGTACTTC. Translating it yields CASSLALTGATYEQYF.

The chain is built from TRBV9 and TRBJ1-1; D is possibly TRBD1 (5 bases). CDR3 length equals 16 residues. V was shortened by 0 bases and J by 0 bases, with 12 bases between the two germline ends. Germline values: CDR1 SGDLS, CDR2 YYNGEE. The CDR3 loop is CASSVVPGPVNTEAFF. DNA for the CDR3: TGTGCCAGCAGCGTAGTCCCAGGGCCGGTGAACACTGAAGCTTTCTTT.

The gene calls are TRBV28 and TRBJ2-5; D is possibly TRBD1 (5 bases). CDR3 length: 15 residues. Germline V gene sequence: CDR1 MDHEN, CDR2 SYDVKM. V was clipped by 6 bases and J by 2 bases, with 16 bases between them. The CDR3 here is CASRDIQGRQETQYF. The CDR3, as DNA: TGTGCCAGCAGGGACATTCAGGGCCGGCAAGAGACCCAGTACTTC.

J is TRBJ2-3 and V is TRBV18; the D is unclear. Trimming cost V 6 bases and J 2 bases, with 0 bases left between them. CDR3 length: 10 amino acids. Germline CDR1 and CDR2: KGHSH and LQKENI. In nucleotides, the CDR3 is TGTGCCAGCTCCACAGATACGCAGTATTTT. As protein: CASSTDTQYF. The entire variable domain, with the rest obtained from reference TRBV18 and TRBJ2-3, is as follows: NAGVMQNPRHLVRRRGQEARLRCSPMKGHSHVYWYRQLPEEGLKFMVYLQKENIIDESGMPKERFSAEFPKEGPSILRIQQVVRGDSAAYFCASSTDTQYFGPGTRLTVL.

The chain is built from TRBV13 and TRBJ2-2; 15 nucleotides match TRBD2. The CDR3 sequence is 18 residues long. V was pared by 3 bases and J by 6 bases, with 8 bases of the junction left unmatched. The germline gives CDR1 PRHDT, CDR2 FYEKMQ (reference sequence). The CDR3 nucleotides are TGTGCCAGCAGCTTCGGGGGACTAGCGGGGGGTAGCGCCGGGGAGCTGTTTTTT. Translation: CASSFGGLAGGSAGELFF.

The chain carries TRBV29-1 and TRBJ2-7, with TRBD2 matching over 13 bases. Germline V CDR1 and CDR2: SQVTM, ANQGSEA. The CDR3 consists of 14 residues. Unmatched junction bases numbered 3, after V lost 4 bases and J lost 3 bases. This CDR3 is CSVVLAGGLYEQYF. The CDR3 DNA sequence: TGCAGCGTTGTACTAGCGGGAGGGCTCTACGAGCAGTACTTC.

In this sample, this clonotype turned up once. This chain joins TRBV18 and TRBJ1-2; no clear D. Germline V gene data show CDR1 as KGHSH and CDR2 as LQKENI. Trimming took off 2 bases at V and 8 bases at J, with 21 bases between the two ends. CDR3 length: 16 amino acids. CDR3 region: CASSPMTEGSYGGYTF. The CDR3 bases are TGTGCCAGCTCACCAATGACGGAGGGTTCTTACGGCGGCTACACCTTC.

This chain joins TRBV20-1 and TRBJ2-1; D gene unclear. Between the trimmed V and J ends, which lost 0 bases and 3 bases, there was a span of 6 bases. Germline V gene data show CDR1 as DFQATT and CDR2 as SNEGSKA (reference sequence). The CDR3 is 13 residues long. The CDR3 protein is CSAREASYNEQFF. CDR3 in DNA: TGCAGTGCTAGAGAGGCCAGCTACAATGAGCAGTTCTTC.

The gene calls are TRBV4-1 and TRBJ1-1, with a possible D match to TRBD1 (5 bases). Between the trimmed V and J ends, which lost 0 bases and 4 bases, there was a span of 18 bases. CDR1 and CDR2 (germline): MGHRA, YSYEKL. The CDR3 length is 17 residues. For the CDR3, the DNA is TGCGCCAGCAGCCAAGAAGGAAGTAGGGGCACGGGCACTGAAGCTTTCTTT. Protein: CASSQEGSRGTGTEAFF.

The chain couples TRBV29-1 to TRBJ2-2, with 11 bases aligning to TRBD2. This CDR3 has 16 residues. In germline, CDR1 is SQVTM, CDR2 ANQGSEA. After removal of 8 bases from V and 1 base from J, the junction contained 9 bases not matched to a gene. The CDR3 reads CSTEPGLAGNTGELFF. CDR3 nucleotides: TGCAGCACAGAACCCGGACTAGCGGGGAACACCGGGGAGCTGTTTTTT.

J is TRBJ2-3 and V is TRBV9, with 9 bases matching TRBD1. J gave up 3 bases and V 0 bases, and 2 bases lay outside the gene matches. CDR3 size: 15 residues. Germline CDR1 reads SGDLS; CDR2 reads YYNGEE. Here the CDR3 DNA reads TGTGCCAGCAGCGTAGGTGGGACAGGGACAGATACGCAGTATTTT. Its protein product is CASSVGGTGTDTQYF.

This chain joins TRBV30 and TRBJ1-2; D is unresolved. This CDR3 has 13 residues. The V and J ends lost 0 bases and 4 bases respectively, with 9 bases between them. In germline, CDR1 is GTSNPN, CDR2 SVGIG (reference sequence). CDR3 nucleotides: TGTGCCTGGAGTGTTCGGACGGCCTATGGCTACACCTTC. Translation: CAWSVRTAYGYTF.

This clonotype was seen once. The CDR3 DNA sequence: TGTGCCAGCAGCGAACGGACAGGGAGCACAGATACGCAGTATTTT. Protein product: CASSERTGSTDTQYF. V usage is TRBV7-9 and J usage is TRBJ2-3; 8 bases are shared with TRBD1. Germline loops: CDR1 SEHNR, CDR2 FQNEAQ (reference sequence). The trim removed 5 bases at V and 0 bases at J, leaving 4 bases unmatched. The CDR3 totals 15 residues.

The table lists this clonotype with a count of one. This chain links TRBV3-1 with TRBJ2-5, with 8 positions matching TRBD2. V gave up 0 bases and J gave up 2 bases; unmatched junction bases: 5. The germline CDR1 and CDR2 sequences are LGHDT and YNNKEL (reference sequence). The CDR3 contains 16 residues. The CDR3 region is CASSQERLARQETQYF. CDR3 nucleotide sequence: TGTGCCAGCAGCCAAGAACGACTAGCGAGACAAGAGACCCAGTACTTC.

The chain has TRBV3-1 and TRBJ2-7, with D hard to call. Germline CDR1 reads LGHDT; CDR2 reads YNNKEL (reference sequence). The CDR3 contains 13 residues. V was trimmed by 3 bases and J by 1 base, leaving 7 bases between them. In DNA form, the CDR3 reads TGTGCCAGCAGCCATTCCGGATCCTACGAGCAGTACTTC. Translating it yields CASSHSGSYEQYF.